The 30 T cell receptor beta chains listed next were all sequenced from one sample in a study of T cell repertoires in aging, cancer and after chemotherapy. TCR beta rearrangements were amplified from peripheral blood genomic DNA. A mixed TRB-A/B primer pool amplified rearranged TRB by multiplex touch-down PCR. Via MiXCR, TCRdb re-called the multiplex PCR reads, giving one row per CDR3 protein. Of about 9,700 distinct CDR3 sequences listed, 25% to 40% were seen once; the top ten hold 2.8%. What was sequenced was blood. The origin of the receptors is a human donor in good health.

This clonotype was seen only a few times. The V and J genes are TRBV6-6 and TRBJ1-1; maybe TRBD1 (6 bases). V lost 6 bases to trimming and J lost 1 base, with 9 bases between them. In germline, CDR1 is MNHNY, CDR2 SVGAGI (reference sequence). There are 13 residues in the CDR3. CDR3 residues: CASSVGANTEAFF. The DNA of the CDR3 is TGTGCCAGCAGCGTGGGGGCGAACACTGAAGCTTTCTTT.

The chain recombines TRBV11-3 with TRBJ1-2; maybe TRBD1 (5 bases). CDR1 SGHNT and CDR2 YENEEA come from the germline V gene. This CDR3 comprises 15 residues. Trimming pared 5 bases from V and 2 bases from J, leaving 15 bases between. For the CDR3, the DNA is TGTGCCAGCAGCCCTCGGCGGGGGGTCAACTATGGCTACACCTTC. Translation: CASSPRRGVNYGYTF.

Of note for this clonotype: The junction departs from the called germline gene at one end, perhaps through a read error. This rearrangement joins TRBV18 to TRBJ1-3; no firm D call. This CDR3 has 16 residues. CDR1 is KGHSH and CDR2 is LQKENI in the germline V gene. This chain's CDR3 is CVSSPLQESSGNTIYF. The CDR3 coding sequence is TGTGTCAGCTCACCACTTCAGGAGTCCTCTGGAAACACCATATATTTT.

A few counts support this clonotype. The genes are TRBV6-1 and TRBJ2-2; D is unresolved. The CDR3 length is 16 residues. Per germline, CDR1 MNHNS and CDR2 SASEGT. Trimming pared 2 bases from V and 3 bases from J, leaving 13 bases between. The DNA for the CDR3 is TGTGCCAGCAGTGAACAGCCCGGCTCCCACACCGGGGAGCTGTTTTTT. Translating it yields CASSEQPGSHTGELFF.

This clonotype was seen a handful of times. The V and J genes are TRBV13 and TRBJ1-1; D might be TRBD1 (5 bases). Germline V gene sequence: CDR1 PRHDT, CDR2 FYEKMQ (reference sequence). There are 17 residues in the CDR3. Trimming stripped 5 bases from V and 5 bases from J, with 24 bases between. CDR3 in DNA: TGTGCCAGCAGCCCATCCCCCGGGGGAAGGGTGAGTACTGAAGCTTTCTTT. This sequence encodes CASSPSPGGRVSTEAFF.

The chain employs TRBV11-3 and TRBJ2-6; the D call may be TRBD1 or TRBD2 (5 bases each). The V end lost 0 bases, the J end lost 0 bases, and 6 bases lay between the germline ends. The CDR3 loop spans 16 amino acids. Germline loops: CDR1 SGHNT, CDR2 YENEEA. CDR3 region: CASSLDGGSGANVLTF. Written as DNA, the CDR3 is TGTGCCAGCAGCTTAGATGGGGGCTCTGGGGCCAACGTCCTGACTTTC.

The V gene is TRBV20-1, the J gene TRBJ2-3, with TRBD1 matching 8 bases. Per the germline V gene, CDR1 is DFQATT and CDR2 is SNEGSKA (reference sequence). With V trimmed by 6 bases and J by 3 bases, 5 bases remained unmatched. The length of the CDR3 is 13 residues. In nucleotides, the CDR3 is TGCAGTGCCGGGGACAGGTCTACAGATACGCAGTATTTT. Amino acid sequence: CSAGDRSTDTQYF.

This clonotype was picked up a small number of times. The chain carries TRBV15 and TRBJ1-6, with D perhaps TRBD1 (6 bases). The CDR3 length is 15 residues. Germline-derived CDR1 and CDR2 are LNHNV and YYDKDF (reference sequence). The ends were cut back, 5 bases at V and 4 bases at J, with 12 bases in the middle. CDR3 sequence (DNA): TGTGCCACCAGCCGGACAGCGAATTATAATTCACCCCTCCACTTT. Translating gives CATSRTANYNSPLHF.

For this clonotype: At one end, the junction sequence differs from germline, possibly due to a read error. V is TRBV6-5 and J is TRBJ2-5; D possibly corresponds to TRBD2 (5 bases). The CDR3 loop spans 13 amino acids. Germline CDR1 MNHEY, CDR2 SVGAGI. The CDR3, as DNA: TGTGCCACCAGTGTTGGGAGCCGGGAGACCCAGTACTTC. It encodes CATSVGSRETQYF.

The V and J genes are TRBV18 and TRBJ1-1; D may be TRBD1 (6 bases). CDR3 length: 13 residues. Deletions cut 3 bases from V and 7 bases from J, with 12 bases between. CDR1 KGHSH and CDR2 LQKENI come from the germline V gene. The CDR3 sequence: CASSPRTVDEAFF. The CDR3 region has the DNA TGTGCCAGCTCACCGCGGACAGTGGATGAAGCTTTCTTT.

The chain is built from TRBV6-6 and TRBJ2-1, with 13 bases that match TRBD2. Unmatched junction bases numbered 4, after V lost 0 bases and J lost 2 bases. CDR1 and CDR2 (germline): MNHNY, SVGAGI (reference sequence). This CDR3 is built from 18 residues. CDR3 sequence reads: CASSYSRLAGGPYNEQFF. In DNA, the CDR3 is TGTGCCAGCAGTTACTCCAGACTAGCGGGGGGTCCCTACAATGAGCAGTTCTTC.

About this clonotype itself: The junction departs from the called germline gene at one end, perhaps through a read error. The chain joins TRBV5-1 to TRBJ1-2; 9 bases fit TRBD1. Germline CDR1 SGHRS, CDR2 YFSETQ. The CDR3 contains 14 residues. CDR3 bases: TGCACCAGCAGCCGGGACAGGGTCTCTGATGGCTACACCTTC. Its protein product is CTSSRDRVSDGYTF.

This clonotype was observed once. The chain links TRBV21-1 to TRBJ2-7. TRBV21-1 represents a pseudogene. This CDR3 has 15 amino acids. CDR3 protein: CASSKVRLRAYEQYF. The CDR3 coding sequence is TGTGCCAGCAGCAAAGTACGACTTAGGGCCTACGAGCAGTACTTC.

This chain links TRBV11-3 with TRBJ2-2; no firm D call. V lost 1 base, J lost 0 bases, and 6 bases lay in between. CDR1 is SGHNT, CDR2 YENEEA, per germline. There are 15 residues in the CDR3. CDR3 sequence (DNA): TGTGCCAGCAGCTTAGGACTCTCGAACACCGGGGAGCTGTTTTTT. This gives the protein CASSLGLSNTGELFF. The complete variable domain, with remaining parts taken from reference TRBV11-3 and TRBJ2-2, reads EAGVVQSPRYKIIEKKQPVAFWCNPISGHNTLYWYLQNLGQGPELLIRYENEEAVDDSQLPKDRFSAERLKGVDSTLKIQPAELGDSAVYLCASSLGLSNTGELFFGEGSRLTVL.

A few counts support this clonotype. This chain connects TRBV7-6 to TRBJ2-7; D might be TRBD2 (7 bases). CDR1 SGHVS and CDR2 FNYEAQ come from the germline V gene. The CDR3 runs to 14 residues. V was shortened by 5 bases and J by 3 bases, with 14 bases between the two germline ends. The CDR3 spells CASSEGGADYEQYF. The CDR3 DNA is TGTGCCAGCAGCGAGGGGGGGGCAGACTACGAGCAGTACTTC.

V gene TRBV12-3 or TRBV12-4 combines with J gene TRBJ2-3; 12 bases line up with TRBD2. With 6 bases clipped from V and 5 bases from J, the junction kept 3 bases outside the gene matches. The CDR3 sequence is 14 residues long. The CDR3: CASSRLAGVDTQYF. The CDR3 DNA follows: TGTGCCAGCAGCCGACTAGCGGGAGTAGATACGCAGTATTTT.

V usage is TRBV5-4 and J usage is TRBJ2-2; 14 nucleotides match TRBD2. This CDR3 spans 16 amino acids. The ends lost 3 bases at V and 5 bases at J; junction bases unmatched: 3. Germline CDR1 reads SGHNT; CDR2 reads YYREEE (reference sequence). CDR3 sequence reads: CASSYRTSGGTGELFF. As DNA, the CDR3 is TGTGCCAGCAGCTATCGGACTAGCGGGGGGACCGGGGAGCTGTTTTTT.

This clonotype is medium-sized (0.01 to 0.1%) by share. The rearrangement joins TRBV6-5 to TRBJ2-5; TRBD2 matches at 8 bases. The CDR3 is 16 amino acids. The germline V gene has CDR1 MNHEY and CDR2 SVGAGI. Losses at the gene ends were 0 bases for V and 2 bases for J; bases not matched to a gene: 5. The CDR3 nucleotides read TGTGCCAGCAGTTACTCGGCGAGCGGGGGACAAGAGACCCAGTACTTC. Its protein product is CASSYSASGGQETQYF.

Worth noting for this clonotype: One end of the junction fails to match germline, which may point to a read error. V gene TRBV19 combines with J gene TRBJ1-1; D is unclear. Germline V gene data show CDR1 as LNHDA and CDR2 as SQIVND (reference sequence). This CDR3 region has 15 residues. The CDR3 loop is CASRIGGKMNTEAFF. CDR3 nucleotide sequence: TGTGCCAGTAGGATAGGAGGGAAGATGAACACTGAAGCTTTCTTT.

The CDR3 is CASSLGGRGYTF. In DNA, the CDR3 is TGTGCCAGCAGCTTAGGTGGCCGTGGCTACACCTTC. The chain has TRBV7-9 and TRBJ1-2; unclear D gene. Germline CDR1 SEHNR, CDR2 FQNEAQ (reference sequence). V lost 1 base, J lost 7 bases, and 7 bases lay in between. This CDR3 contains 12 residues.

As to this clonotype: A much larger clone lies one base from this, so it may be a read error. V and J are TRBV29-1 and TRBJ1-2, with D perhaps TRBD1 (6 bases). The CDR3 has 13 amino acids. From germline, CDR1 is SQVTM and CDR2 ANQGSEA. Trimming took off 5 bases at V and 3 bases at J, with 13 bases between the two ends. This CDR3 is CSVNTGQHYGYTF. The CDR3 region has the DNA TGCAGCGTTAATACAGGGCAACACTATGGCTACACCTTC.

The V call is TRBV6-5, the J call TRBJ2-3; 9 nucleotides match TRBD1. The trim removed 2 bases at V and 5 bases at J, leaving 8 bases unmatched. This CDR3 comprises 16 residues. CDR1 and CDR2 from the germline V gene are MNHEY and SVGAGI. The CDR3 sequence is CASSYEIQGARDTQYF. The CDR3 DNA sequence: TGTGCCAGCAGTTACGAAATACAGGGGGCAAGAGATACGCAGTATTTT.

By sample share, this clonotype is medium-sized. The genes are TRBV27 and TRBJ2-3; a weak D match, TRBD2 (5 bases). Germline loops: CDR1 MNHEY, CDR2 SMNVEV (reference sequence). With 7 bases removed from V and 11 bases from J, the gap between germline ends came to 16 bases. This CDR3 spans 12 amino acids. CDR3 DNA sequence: TGTGCCAGCACCGACCTCCGGGGTCAGCAGTATTTT. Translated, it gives CASTDLRGQQYF.

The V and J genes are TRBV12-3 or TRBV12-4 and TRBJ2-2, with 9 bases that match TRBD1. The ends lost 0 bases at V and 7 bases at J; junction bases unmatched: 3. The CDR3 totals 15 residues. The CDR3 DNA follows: TGTGCCAGCAGTTTAGCGGGGACAGGGAACGGGGAGCTGTTTTTT. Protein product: CASSLAGTGNGELFF.

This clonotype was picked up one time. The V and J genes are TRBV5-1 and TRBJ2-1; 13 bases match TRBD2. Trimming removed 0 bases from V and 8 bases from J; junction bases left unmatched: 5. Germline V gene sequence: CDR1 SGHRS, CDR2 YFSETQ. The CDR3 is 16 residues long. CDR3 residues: CASSLDRLAGGYEQFF. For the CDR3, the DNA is TGCGCCAGCAGCTTGGATCGACTAGCGGGGGGCTATGAGCAGTTCTTC.

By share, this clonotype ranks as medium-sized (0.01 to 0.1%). The CDR3, as DNA: TGTGCCAGCAGGCGGACACAAGACACAGATACGCAGTATTTT. This sequence encodes CASRRTQDTDTQYF. The chain recombines TRBV6-5 with TRBJ2-3; D perhaps matches TRBD1 (5 bases). The length of the CDR3 is 14 residues. Germline assignment: CDR1 MNHEY and CDR2 SVGAGI. The V and J ends lost 6 bases and 2 bases respectively, with 12 bases between them.

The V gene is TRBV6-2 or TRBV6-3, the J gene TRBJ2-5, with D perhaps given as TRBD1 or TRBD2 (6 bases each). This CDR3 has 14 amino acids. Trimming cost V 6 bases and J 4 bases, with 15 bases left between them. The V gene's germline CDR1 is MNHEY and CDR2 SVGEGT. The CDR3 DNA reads TGTGCCAGCAGCCGGGGGCTAGCGAGAGAGACCCAGTACTTC. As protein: CASSRGLARETQYF.

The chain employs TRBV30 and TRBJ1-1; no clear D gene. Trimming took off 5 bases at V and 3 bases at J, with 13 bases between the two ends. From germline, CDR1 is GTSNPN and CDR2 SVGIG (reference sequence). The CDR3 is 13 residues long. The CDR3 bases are TGTGCCTGGGTCAGCGAACTCTACACTGAAGCTTTCTTT. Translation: CAWVSELYTEAFF.

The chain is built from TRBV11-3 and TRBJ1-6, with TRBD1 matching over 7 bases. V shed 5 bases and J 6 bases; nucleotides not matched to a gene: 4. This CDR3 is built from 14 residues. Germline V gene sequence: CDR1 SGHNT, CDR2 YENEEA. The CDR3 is CASSTGTVNSPLHF. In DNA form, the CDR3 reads TGTGCCAGCAGCACCGGGACAGTTAATTCACCCCTCCACTTT.

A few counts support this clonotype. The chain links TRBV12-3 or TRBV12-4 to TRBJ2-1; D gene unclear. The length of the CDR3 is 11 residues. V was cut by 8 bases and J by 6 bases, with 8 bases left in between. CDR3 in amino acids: CASGSGNEQFF. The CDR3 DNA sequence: TGTGCCAGCGGTTCGGGCAATGAGCAGTTCTTC.